This entry features one TCR beta chain sequence. V was clipped by 4 bases and J by 7 bases, with 17 bases between them. This CDR3 contains 15 residues. The germline V gene encodes CDR1 DFQATT and CDR2 SNEGSKA (reference sequence). This specimen belongs to a study of blood T cells in healthy people across ages. Together with a sample-barcoded 5' primer, a J-beta primer mix was included in a second PCR lasting about 6 to 11 cycles. From the 5' RACE reads, TCRdb called clonotypes with MiXCR, one entry per CDR3 protein. The sample lists hundreds of thousands of distinct CDR3 sequences; roughly 32% were seen once.

The chain couples TRBV20-1 to TRBJ1-6; D possibly corresponds to TRBD1 (5 bases). The receptor was isolated from a woman of 80 years or more in good health. Sequenced sample: blood. Here the CDR3 DNA reads TGCAGTGCTAAAGAGGGGTACTTCGGCAATTCACCCCTCCACTTT. Translated: CSAKEGYFGNSPLHF.